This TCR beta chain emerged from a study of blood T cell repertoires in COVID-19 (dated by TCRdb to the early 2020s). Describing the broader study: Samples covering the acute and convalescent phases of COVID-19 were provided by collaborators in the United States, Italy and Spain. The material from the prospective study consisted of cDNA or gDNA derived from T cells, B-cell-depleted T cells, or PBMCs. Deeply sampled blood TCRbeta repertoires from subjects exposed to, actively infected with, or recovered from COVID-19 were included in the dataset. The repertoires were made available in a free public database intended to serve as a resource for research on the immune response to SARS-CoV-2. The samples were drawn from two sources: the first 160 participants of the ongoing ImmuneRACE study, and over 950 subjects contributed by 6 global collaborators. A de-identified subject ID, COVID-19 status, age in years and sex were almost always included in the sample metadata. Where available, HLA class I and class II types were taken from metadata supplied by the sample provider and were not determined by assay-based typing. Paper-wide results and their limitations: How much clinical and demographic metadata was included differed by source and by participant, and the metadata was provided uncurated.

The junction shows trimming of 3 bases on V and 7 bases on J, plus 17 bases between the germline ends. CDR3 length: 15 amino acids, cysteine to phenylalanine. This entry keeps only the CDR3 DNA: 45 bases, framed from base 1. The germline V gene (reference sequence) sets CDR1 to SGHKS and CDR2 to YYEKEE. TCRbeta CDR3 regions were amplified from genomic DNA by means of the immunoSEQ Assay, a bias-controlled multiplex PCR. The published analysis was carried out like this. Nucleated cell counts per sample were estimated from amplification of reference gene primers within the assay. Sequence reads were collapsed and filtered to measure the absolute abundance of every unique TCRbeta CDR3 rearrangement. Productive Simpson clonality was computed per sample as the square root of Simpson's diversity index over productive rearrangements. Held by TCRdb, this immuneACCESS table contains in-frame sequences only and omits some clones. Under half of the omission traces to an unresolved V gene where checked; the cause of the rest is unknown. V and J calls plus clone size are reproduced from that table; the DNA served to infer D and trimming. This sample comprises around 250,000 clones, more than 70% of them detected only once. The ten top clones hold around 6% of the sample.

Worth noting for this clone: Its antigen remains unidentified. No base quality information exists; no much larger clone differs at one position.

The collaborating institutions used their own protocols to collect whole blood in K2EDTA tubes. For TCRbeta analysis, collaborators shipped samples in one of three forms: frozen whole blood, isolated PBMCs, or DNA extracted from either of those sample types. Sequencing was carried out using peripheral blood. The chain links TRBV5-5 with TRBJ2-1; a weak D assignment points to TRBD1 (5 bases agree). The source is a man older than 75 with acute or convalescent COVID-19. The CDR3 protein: CASSWGNVQGNEQFF. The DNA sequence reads TGTGCCAGCAGCTGGGGAAACGTCCAGGGTAATGAGCAGTTCTTC.